This TCR beta chain was observed in a study of blood T cell repertoires in COVID-19. In the study overall: Samples of COVID-19 (acute and convalescent) were obtained from the United States, Italy and Spain. T cells, B-cell-depleted T cells, or PBMCs provided the cDNA or gDNA that served as material.

In the original processing: Nucleated cell counts were estimated from reference gene primer amplification. Generated by immunoSEQ multiplex PCR, the TCRdb table keeps only in-frame clones and is missing some. V and J calls plus clone size are reproduced from that table; the DNA served to infer D and trimming. The data hold roughly 300,000 clones, with 85% observed a single time. The CDR3 is 16 amino acids. Trimming pared 4 bases from V and 1 base from J, leaving 14 bases between. From germline, CDR1 is SGHDT and CDR2 YYEEEE. The TCR sequence derives from a human donor in a cohort sampled during active COVID-19. Sample: peripheral blood. The rearrangement uses TRBV5-6 and TRBJ2-2, with D maybe TRBD2 (5 bases). CDR3 sequence reads: CASSLKRLGNTGELFF. The CDR3 region has the DNA TGTGCCAGCAGCCTGAAGCGGCTAGGGAACACCGGGGAGCTGTTTTTT.